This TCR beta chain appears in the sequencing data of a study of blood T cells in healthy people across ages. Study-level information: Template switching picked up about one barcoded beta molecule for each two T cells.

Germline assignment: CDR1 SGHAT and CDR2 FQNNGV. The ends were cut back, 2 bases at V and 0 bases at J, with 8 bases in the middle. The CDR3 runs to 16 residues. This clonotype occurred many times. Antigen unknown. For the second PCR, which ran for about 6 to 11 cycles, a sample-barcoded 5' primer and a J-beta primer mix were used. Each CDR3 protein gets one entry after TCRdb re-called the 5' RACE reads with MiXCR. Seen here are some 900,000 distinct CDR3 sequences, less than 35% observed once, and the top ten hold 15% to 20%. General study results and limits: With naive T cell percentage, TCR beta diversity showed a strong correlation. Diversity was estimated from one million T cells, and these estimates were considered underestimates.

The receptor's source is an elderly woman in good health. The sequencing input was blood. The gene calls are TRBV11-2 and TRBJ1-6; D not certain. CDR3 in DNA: TGTGCCAGCAGCTTAAAAGAGGGCTCCTATAATTCACCCCTCCACTTT. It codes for CASSLKEGSYNSPLHF.